This T cell receptor (beta chain) was sequenced for a study of T cell clones after liver transplantation. As for the study in general: Subjects received no induction therapy and standard immunosuppression until randomization at 12-24 months post-transplant.

This table comes from immunoSEQ multiplex PCR, and its TCRdb copy is limited to in-frame clones, with some not included. The data hold roughly 97,000 clones, with 80% to 85% observed a single time. This CDR3 is built from 15 residues. V lost 5 bases, J lost 2 bases, and 12 bases lay in between. CDR1 is SGHNT and CDR2 is YENEEA in the germline V gene. A remark on this clone: Its antigen is unidentified.

Study-wide results and limits: These preliminary findings come from unstandardized post-transplant sampling times.

The genes are TRBV11-3 and TRBJ2-2, with no clear D. The material was CD4+ T cells from blood, obtained before liver transplant. The receptor's source is a human donor who received a liver transplant. The CDR3 is CASSPSTVNTGELFF. CDR3 in DNA: TGTGCCAGCAGCCCCTCGACCGTCAACACCGGGGAGCTGTTTTTT.